This TCR beta chain was recorded in a study of cytomegalovirus exposure and HLA in healthy donors. Study-wide results and limits: Specificity of a few CMV-associated chains for CMV antigens was verified in vitro.

This clone was detected once. Its antigen is not known. Assay used: immunoSEQ multiplex PCR; TCRdb lists only in-frame clones, some missing. The sample carries 150,000 to 180,000 clones, roughly 84% recorded once. The TCR comes from a human donor in good health. Sequencing was carried out using PBMCs.

The CDR3 nucleotides read TGTGCCACCAGCGGACCTCCCGGAGGGACTAGTCCAGAGCTGTTTTTT. The encoded protein is CATSGPPGGTSPELFF. The chain links TRBV15 to TRBJ2-2, with 8 bases lining up with TRBD2. Germline V gives CDR1 LNHNV, CDR2 YYDKDF (reference sequence). With 5 bases clipped from V and 11 bases from J, the junction kept 16 bases outside the gene matches. The CDR3 totals 16 residues.